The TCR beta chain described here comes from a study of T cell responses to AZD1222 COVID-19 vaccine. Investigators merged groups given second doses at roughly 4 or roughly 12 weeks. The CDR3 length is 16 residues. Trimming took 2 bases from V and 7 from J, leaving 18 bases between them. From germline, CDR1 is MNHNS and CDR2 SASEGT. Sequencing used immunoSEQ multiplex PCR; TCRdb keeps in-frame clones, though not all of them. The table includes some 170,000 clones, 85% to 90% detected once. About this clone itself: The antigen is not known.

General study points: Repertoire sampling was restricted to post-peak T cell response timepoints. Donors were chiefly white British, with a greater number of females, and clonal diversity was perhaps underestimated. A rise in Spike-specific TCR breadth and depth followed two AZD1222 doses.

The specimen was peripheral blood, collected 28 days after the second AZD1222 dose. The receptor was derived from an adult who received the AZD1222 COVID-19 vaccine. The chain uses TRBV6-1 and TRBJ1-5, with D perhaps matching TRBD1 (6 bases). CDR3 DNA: TGTGCCAGCAGTGAATGGGTCAGGGGCCACGGACAGCCCCAGCATTTT. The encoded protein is CASSEWVRGHGQPQHF.